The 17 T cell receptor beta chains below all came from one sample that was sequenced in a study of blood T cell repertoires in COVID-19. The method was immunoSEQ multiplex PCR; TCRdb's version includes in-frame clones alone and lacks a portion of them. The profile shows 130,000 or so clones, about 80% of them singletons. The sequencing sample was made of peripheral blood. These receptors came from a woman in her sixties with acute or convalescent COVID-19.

The CDR3 DNA reads as TGCAGCGTGGGGGGGGAGCAGGGAGTAAAGACCCAGTACTTC. Its translation is CSVGGEQGVKTQYF. This chain uses TRBV29-1 with TRBJ2-5, with 7 bases that match TRBD2. CDR3 length: 14 amino acids. Germline-derived CDR1 and CDR2 are SQVTM and ANQGSEA. Germline trimming cut 6 bases from V and 6 bases from J; bases unmatched to any gene: 13.

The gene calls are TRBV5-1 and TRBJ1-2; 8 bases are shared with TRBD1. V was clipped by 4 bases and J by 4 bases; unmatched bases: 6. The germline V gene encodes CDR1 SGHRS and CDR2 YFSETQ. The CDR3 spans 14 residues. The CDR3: CASSLGQGSYGYTF. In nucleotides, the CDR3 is TGCGCCAGCAGCCTAGGACAGGGAAGCTATGGCTACACCTTC.

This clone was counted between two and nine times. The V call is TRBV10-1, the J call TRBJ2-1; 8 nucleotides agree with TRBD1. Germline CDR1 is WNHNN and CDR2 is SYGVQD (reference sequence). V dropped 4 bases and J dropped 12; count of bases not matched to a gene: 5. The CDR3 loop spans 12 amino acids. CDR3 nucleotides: TGCGCCAGCAGTGGGACAGGGCTGTCGCAGTTCTTC. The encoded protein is CASSGTGLSQFF.

The CDR3 DNA reads TGCGCCAGCAGCTTGCGGGCAGGGCTTTCTGAAGCTTTCTTT. It specifies CASSLRAGLSEAFF. This rearrangement joins TRBV5-1 to TRBJ1-1; tentative D call: TRBD1 (5 bases). The CDR3 runs 14 residues. Germline V lookup: CDR1 SGHRS, CDR2 YFSETQ. V was clipped by 1 base and J by 6 bases, with 13 bases between them.

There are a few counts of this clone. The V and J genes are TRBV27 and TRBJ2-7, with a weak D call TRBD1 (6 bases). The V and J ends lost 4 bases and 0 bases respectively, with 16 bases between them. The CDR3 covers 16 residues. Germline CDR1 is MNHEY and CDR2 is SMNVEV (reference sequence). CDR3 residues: CASSSRQDASSYEQYF. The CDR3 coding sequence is TGTGCCAGCAGTTCCCGACAGGACGCAAGCTCCTACGAGCAGTACTTC.

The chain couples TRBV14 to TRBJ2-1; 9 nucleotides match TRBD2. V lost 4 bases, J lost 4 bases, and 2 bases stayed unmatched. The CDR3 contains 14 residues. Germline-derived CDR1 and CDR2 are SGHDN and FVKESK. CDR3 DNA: TGTGCCAGCAGCCTCAGCGGGGGGTACAATGAGCAGTTCTTC. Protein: CASSLSGGYNEQFF.

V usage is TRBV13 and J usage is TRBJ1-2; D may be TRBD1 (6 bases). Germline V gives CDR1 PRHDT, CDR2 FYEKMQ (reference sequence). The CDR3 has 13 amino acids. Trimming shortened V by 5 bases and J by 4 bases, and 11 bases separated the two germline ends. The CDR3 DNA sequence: TGTGCCAGCAGCCAGGGACACTCCTATGGCTACACCTTC. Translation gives CASSQGHSYGYTF.

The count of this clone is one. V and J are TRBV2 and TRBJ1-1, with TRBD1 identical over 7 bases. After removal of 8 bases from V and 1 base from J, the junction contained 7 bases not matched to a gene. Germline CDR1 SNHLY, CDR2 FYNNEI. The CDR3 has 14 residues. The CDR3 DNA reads TGTGCCAGCCTGCCTGGACAGGCGAACACTGAAGCTTTCTTT. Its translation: CASLPGQANTEAFF.

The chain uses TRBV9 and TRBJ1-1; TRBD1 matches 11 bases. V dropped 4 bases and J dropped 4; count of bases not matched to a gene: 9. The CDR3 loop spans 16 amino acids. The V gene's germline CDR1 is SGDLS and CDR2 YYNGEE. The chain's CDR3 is CASSMGTGGLGTEAFF. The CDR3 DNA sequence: TGTGCCAGCAGCATGGGGACAGGGGGTTTGGGCACTGAAGCTTTCTTT.

The DNA for the CDR3 is TGTGCCAGCGGGAGGGGGGACCTAGCAGCAGATACGCAGTATTTT. Translating it yields CASGRGDLAADTQYF. The V call is TRBV6-5, the J call TRBJ2-3; D is possibly TRBD2 (7 bases). The CDR3 is 15 amino acids. CDR1 and CDR2 (germline): MNHEY, SVGAGI. V was clipped by 8 bases and J by 4 bases, with 19 bases between them.

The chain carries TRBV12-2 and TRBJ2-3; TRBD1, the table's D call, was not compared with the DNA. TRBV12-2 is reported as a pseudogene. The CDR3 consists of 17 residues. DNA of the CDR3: TGTGCAAGTCGCTTAGCGGGGCCTGGGCACAAAGAAGATACGCAGTATTTT. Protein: CASRLAGPGHKEDTQYF.

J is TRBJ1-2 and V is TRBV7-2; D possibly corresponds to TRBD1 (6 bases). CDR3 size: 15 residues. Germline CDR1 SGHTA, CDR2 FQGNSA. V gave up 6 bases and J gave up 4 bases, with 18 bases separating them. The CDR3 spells CASSQGGGAGYGYTF. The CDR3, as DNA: TGTGCCAGCAGTCAAGGGGGGGGCGCAGGCTATGGCTACACCTTC.

The CDR3 coding sequence is TGCAGTGCTAGTCGGGCAGGGGGCCTGAACACTGAAGCTTTCTTT. Encoded protein: CSASRAGGLNTEAFF. V usage is TRBV20-1 and J usage is TRBJ1-1, with 8 positions matching TRBD1. Germline CDR1 DFQATT, CDR2 SNEGSKA (reference sequence). This CDR3 spans 15 amino acids. The V and J ends lost 3 bases and 0 bases, in that order; junction bases with no gene match: 6.

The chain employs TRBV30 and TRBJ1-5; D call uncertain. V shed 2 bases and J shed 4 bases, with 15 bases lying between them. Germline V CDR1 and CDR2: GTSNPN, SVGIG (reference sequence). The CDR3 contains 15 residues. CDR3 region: CAWSQAGRLNQPQHF. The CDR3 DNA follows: TGTGCCTGGAGTCAGGCTGGGAGACTGAATCAGCCCCAGCATTTT.

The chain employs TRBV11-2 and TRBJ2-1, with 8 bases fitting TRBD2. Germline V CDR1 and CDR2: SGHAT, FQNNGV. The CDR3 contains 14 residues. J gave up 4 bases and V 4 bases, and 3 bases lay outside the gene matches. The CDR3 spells CASSSSGSYNEQFF. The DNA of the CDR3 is TGTGCCAGCAGCTCTAGCGGGTCTTACAATGAGCAGTTCTTC. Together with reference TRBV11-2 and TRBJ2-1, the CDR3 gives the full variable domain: EAGVAQSPRYKIIEKRQSVAFWCNPISGHATLYWYQQILGQGPKLLIQFQNNGVVDDSQLPKDRFSAERLKGVDSTLKIQPAKLEDSAVYLCASSSSGSYNEQFFGPGTRLTVL.

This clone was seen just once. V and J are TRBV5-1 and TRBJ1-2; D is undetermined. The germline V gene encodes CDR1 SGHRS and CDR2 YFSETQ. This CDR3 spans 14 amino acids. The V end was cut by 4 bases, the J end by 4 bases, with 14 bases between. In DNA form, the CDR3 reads TGCGCCAGCAGCCCAACACGCACCTTCTATGGCTACACCTTC. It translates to CASSPTRTFYGYTF.

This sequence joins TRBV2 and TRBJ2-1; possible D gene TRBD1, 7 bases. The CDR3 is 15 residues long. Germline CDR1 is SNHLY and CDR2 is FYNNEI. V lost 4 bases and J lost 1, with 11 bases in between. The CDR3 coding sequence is TGTGCCAGCAGTGTCCAGGGGGGATCCTACAATGAGCAGTTCTTC. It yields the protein CASSVQGGSYNEQFF.